Presented here are 27 T cell receptor beta chains from one specimen sequenced in a study of T-cell reconstitution after alpha-beta-depleted transplantation in children. A TCRbeta library incorporating unique molecular identifiers was prepared. TCRdb ran MiXCR on the PCR reads and lists one entry per CDR3 protein. The table records around 450,000 distinct CDR3 sequences, 15% to 20% of them present only once. The sequencing used PBMCs, mostly from graft donor cells, collected 360 days after TCRalphabeta/CD19-depleted stem cell transplant. All receptors derive from a boy under two years old who had a stem cell transplant for Wiskott-Aldrich syndrome, so the T cells may come from the graft donor.

V is TRBV11-2 and J is TRBJ2-6, with TRBD2 identical over 9 bases. The CDR3 has 19 amino acids. After removal of 2 bases from V and 1 base from J, the junction contained 9 bases not matched to a gene. Germline CDR1 is SGHAT and CDR2 is FQNNGV. In DNA, the CDR3 is TGTGCCAGCAGCTTAATTGGAGCGGGGGGATCTTCTGGGGCCAACGTCCTGACTTTC. Protein sequence: CASSLIGAGGSSGANVLTF.

This clonotype was seen a handful of times. This chain connects TRBV9 to TRBJ1-2; weak D call: TRBD1 (6 bases). This CDR3 region has 15 residues. Germline V lookup: CDR1 SGDLS, CDR2 YYNGEE. V was shortened by 0 bases and J by 4 bases, with 13 bases between the two germline ends. DNA of the CDR3: TGTGCCAGCAGCGTAGAGGGGGAAGAGGCCTATGGCTACACCTTC. Translation gives CASSVEGEEAYGYTF.

This clonotype was recorded a few times. V gene TRBV7-9 combines with J gene TRBJ1-1; D perhaps matches TRBD1 (5 bases). Germline V gives CDR1 SEHNR, CDR2 FQNEAQ (reference sequence). V was pared by 5 bases and J by 1 base, with 14 bases between. The CDR3 extends over 15 amino acids. The CDR3 is CASSLQGGWNTEAFF. Written as DNA, the CDR3 is TGTGCCAGCAGCCTCCAGGGTGGATGGAACACTGAAGCTTTCTTT.

The chain couples TRBV3-1 to TRBJ2-1, with TRBD1 identical over 10 bases. The germline gives CDR1 LGHDT, CDR2 YNNKEL (reference sequence). Trimming took 3 bases from V and 7 from J; bases not matched to a gene: 6. The CDR3 spans 15 residues. The CDR3 is CASSHGTGVWNEQFF. The DNA of the CDR3 is TGTGCCAGCAGCCACGGGACAGGGGTTTGGAATGAGCAGTTCTTC.

The rearrangement links TRBV6-5 to TRBJ2-1, with D tentatively TRBD2 (5 bases). V was shortened by 0 bases and J by 0 bases, with 9 bases between the two germline ends. Germline CDR1 reads MNHEY; CDR2 reads SVGAGI. The CDR3 spans 16 residues. The CDR3 loop is CASSYSPGSSYNEQFF. The CDR3 DNA reads TGTGCCAGCAGTTACTCGCCGGGGTCCTCCTACAATGAGCAGTTCTTC.

This clonotype has a handful of counts. The chain uses TRBV12-5 and TRBJ2-5; maybe TRBD1 (6 bases). Germline V lookup: CDR1 LGHNT, CDR2 FRNRAP. V lost 4 bases to trimming and J lost 2 bases, with 17 bases between them. The CDR3 is made up of 16 amino acids. The CDR3 DNA reads TGTGCTAGTGGTTCTATCCCTACAGGGTCTCAAGAGACCCAGTACTTC. Translated: CASGSIPTGSQETQYF.

This sequence joins TRBV14 and TRBJ2-7; the D gene is possibly TRBD2 (5 bases). Germline values: CDR1 SGHDN, CDR2 FVKESK. V was pared by 1 base and J by 0 bases, with 16 bases between. The CDR3 loop spans 17 amino acids. The CDR3 bases are TGTGCCAGCAGCCAAGGGAGAGGAGGTCGGGCCTCCTACGAGCAGTACTTC. Residues: CASSQGRGGRASYEQYF.

This clonotype was seen at least ten times. The J gene is TRBJ2-1, the V gene TRBV12-3 or TRBV12-4; no clear D. The CDR3 sequence is 16 residues long. The V and J ends lost 5 bases and 5 bases respectively, with 19 bases between them. The CDR3 bases are TGTGCCAGCAGTCTTGCCCCGTGGCTGGACCACAATGAGCAGTTCTTC. Its translation: CASSLAPWLDHNEQFF.

This chain connects TRBV29-1 to TRBJ2-7, with D uncertain. The germline CDR1 and CDR2 sequences are SQVTM and ANQGSEA. Trimming removed 5 bases from V and 4 bases from J, with 9 bases in between. The CDR3 covers 11 residues. For the CDR3, the DNA is TGCAGCGTTTCTGAAATTTACGAGCAGTACTTC. This sequence encodes CSVSEIYEQYF.

The sample holds a few counts of this clonotype. This chain connects TRBV20-1 to TRBJ2-7, with D tentatively TRBD2 (6 bases). The CDR3 loop spans 15 amino acids. The V end was cut by 0 bases, the J end by 4 bases, with 16 bases between. CDR1 and CDR2 from the germline V gene are DFQATT and SNEGSKA (reference sequence). CDR3: CSARDLPGLNYEQYF. The CDR3 DNA reads as TGCAGTGCTAGAGACCTACCGGGACTTAATTACGAGCAGTACTTC.

The gene calls are TRBV15 and TRBJ2-2, with D unclear. This CDR3 spans 15 amino acids. CDR1 and CDR2 from the germline V gene are LNHNV and YYDKDF (reference sequence). The V and J ends lost 1 base and 2 bases respectively, with 8 bases between them. The CDR3 loop reads CATSRAIDNTGELFF. CDR3 DNA sequence: TGTGCCACCAGCAGAGCCATCGATAACACCGGGGAGCTGTTTTTT.

The V and J genes are TRBV5-1 and TRBJ2-3, with TRBD2 as a possible D gene (6 bases). Germline assignment: CDR1 SGHRS and CDR2 YFSETQ. The CDR3 extends over 17 amino acids. V was clipped by 4 bases and J by 4 bases, with 22 bases between them. CDR3 coding DNA: TGCGCCAGCAGCCACCCCCTATCGCGGGGAGGCCCAGATACGCAGTATTTT. This sequence encodes CASSHPLSRGGPDTQYF.

The chain uses TRBV5-1 and TRBJ2-7; D is ambiguous. Germline assignment: CDR1 SGHRS and CDR2 YFSETQ. The length of the CDR3 is 16 residues. Trimming took off 0 bases at V and 4 bases at J, with 17 bases between the two ends. The chain's CDR3 is CASSLDMDGSTYEQYF. CDR3 coding DNA: TGCGCCAGCAGCTTGGACATGGACGGCTCCACTTACGAGCAGTACTTC.

This clonotype appeared many times. The rearrangement links TRBV7-9 to TRBJ1-4; perhaps TRBD1 as D (5 bases). V was cut by 6 bases and J by 4 bases, with 15 bases left in between. The CDR3 is 15 residues long. The germline V gene has CDR1 SEHNR and CDR2 FQNEAQ (reference sequence). In DNA, the CDR3 is TGTGCCAGCAGTGAGTGGGGCGGAATTAATGAAAAACTGTTTTTT. This encodes CASSEWGGINEKLFF.

The V call is TRBV7-9, the J call TRBJ1-1, with D perhaps TRBD1 (6 bases). The CDR3 is 14 amino acids. V shed 1 base and J shed 8 bases, with 14 bases lying between them. Germline lookup yields CDR1 SEHNR and CDR2 FQNEAQ (reference sequence). The chain's CDR3 is CASSLEWGGSEAFF. DNA for the CDR3: TGTGCCAGCAGCTTAGAATGGGGGGGCAGCGAAGCTTTCTTT.

The V and J genes are TRBV7-9 and TRBJ2-2; D is tentatively TRBD1 or TRBD2 (5 bases each). The germline gives CDR1 SEHNR, CDR2 FQNEAQ (reference sequence). V was trimmed by 4 bases and J by 5 bases, leaving 17 bases between them. The CDR3 is 16 residues long. The CDR3 loop reads CASSSPPGLRTGELFF. The CDR3 DNA reads TGTGCCAGCAGCTCCCCTCCGGGGCTGAGGACCGGGGAGCTGTTTTTT.

V usage is TRBV5-1 and J usage is TRBJ2-5; D not certain. CDR3 length: 14 residues. The V gene's germline CDR1 is SGHRS and CDR2 YFSETQ. V was clipped by 0 bases and J by 5 bases, with 11 bases between them. CDR3 residues: CASSLGPWTETQYF. CDR3 coding DNA: TGCGCCAGCAGCTTGGGACCGTGGACGGAGACCCAGTACTTC.

The V and J genes are TRBV7-6 and TRBJ2-3, with D possibly being TRBD1 or TRBD2 (5 bases each). This CDR3 has 15 amino acids. Trimming left V 1 base short and J 6 bases short, with 14 bases between. Per germline, CDR1 SGHVS and CDR2 FNYEAQ. The CDR3 here is CASSLGGGPRDTQYF. In nucleotides, the CDR3 is TGTGCCAGCAGCTTAGGGGGCGGGCCGAGGGATACGCAGTATTTT. The full variable domain, rest sourced from reference TRBV7-6 and TRBJ2-3, is GAGVSQSPRYKVTKRGQDVALRCDPISGHVSLYWYRQALGQGPEFLTYFNYEAQQDKSGLPNDRFSAERPEGSISTLTIQRTEQRDSAMYRCASSLGGGPRDTQYFGPGTRLTVL.

The gene calls are TRBV7-9 and TRBJ2-2; the match to TRBD1 covers 7 bases. Unmatched junction bases numbered 9, after V lost 2 bases and J lost 3 bases. Germline lookup yields CDR1 SEHNR and CDR2 FQNEAQ (reference sequence). The CDR3 contains 17 residues. The CDR3 loop reads CASSLYLGQEHTGELFF. The CDR3 DNA reads as TGTGCCAGCAGCTTATATTTAGGACAGGAGCACACCGGGGAGCTGTTTTTT.

This rearrangement joins TRBV19 to TRBJ2-1; no definite D call. The CDR3 covers 17 residues. V lost 6 bases and J 0 bases, leaving 18 bases between the germline ends. In germline, CDR1 is LNHDA, CDR2 SQIVND (reference sequence). This chain's CDR3 is CASRVSALRGSYNEQFF. The CDR3 DNA reads TGTGCCAGTAGAGTTTCTGCATTACGTGGCTCCTACAATGAGCAGTTCTTC.

The V and J genes are TRBV5-1 and TRBJ2-4; D might be TRBD1 (5 bases). CDR1 is SGHRS, CDR2 YFSETQ, per germline. The CDR3 spans 15 residues. Trimming pared 4 bases from V and 0 bases from J, leaving 11 bases between. DNA of the CDR3: TGCGCCAGCAGCCTGGACACTTTAGCCAAAAACATTCAGTACTTC. Translated: CASSLDTLAKNIQYF. The full variable domain, its missing parts supplied by reference TRBV5-1 and TRBJ2-4, is KAGVTQTPRYLIKTRGQQVTLSCSPISGHRSVSWYQQTPGQGLQFLFEYFSETQRNKGNFPGRFSGRQFSNSRSEMNVSTLELGDSALYLCASSLDTLAKNIQYFGAGTRLSVL.

This rearrangement joins TRBV24-1 to TRBJ2-1; 11 nucleotides match TRBD2. The CDR3 runs to 16 residues. The junction had 7 bases not matched to a gene; V was cut back by 2 bases and J by 8 bases. Germline CDR1 reads KGHDR; CDR2 reads SFDVKD. The CDR3 coding sequence is TGTGCCACCAGTGATTCGGTGGTAGCGGGAGGGTATGAGCAGTTCTTC. Its protein product is CATSDSVVAGGYEQFF.

The chain recombines TRBV5-6 with TRBJ2-7; D is unclear. Trimming left V 2 bases short and J 5 bases short, with 5 bases between. CDR1 SGHDT and CDR2 YYEEEE come from the germline V gene. The CDR3 contains 11 residues. The CDR3 DNA sequence: TGTGCCAGCAGCTTCGTCAACGAGCAGTACTTC. This encodes CASSFVNEQYF.

V usage is TRBV29-1 and J usage is TRBJ2-3; D is perhaps TRBD2 (6 bases). Per germline, CDR1 SQVTM and CDR2 ANQGSEA. The CDR3 contains 16 residues. Trimming left V 0 bases short and J 4 bases short, with 17 bases between. CDR3 sequence (DNA): TGCAGCGTTGAAGATATCGACGGGAGAGGGGCAGATACGCAGTATTTT. Translation gives CSVEDIDGRGADTQYF.

CDR3 in DNA: TGTGCCAGCAGTTTCTACGGGACTAGCACAGAGACCCAGTACTTC. Residues: CASSFYGTSTETQYF. The chain recombines TRBV12-3 or TRBV12-4 with TRBJ2-5, with 9 bases matching TRBD2. Trimming cost V 3 bases and J 4 bases; bases outside gene matches: 6. The CDR3 covers 15 residues.

V and J are TRBV9 and TRBJ2-3, with TRBD2 identical over 9 bases. Germline loops: CDR1 SGDLS, CDR2 YYNGEE. The length of the CDR3 is 18 residues. With 5 bases clipped from V and 0 bases from J, the junction kept 13 bases outside the gene matches. DNA of the CDR3: TGTGCCAGCAGTTCTCGAGTGGCGGGAGGGCTGAGCACAGATACGCAGTATTTT. Translating gives CASSSRVAGGLSTDTQYF.

This chain uses TRBV12-3 or TRBV12-4 with TRBJ1-5, with 7 bases that match TRBD1. The junction had 7 bases not matched to a gene; V was cut back by 1 base and J by 4 bases. This CDR3 has 16 residues. The CDR3, as DNA: TGTGCCAGCAGTTTAGGGGCCGCCAGGGGGAATCAGCCCCAGCATTTT. Encoded protein: CASSLGAARGNQPQHF.